This T cell receptor (beta chain) derives from a study of neurological immune-mediated disorders. Notes on the study in general: Private repertoires in all groups were suggested, as expanded clones shared no CDR3 amino acid sequences across subjects.

The ends lost 3 bases at V and 2 bases at J; junction bases unmatched: 6. This CDR3 has 16 residues. The germline CDR1 and CDR2 sequences are SGHRS and YFSETQ. Noted time point: longitudinal time-point 2. This clonotype was found once. The target antigen is unknown. One entry per CDR3 protein, called by TCRdb with MiXCR from the 5' RACE reads. The sample lists under 50,000 distinct CDR3 sequences, about an eighth occurring once. The chain links TRBV5-1 to TRBJ2-3; TRBD2 matches 10 bases. This clonotype originated in a male donor with HTLV-1-associated myelopathy (HAM/TSP). The sequencing input was PBMCs. The CDR3 nucleotides are TGCGCCAGCAGCTCCGGACTAGCGGTAAACACAGATACGCAGTATTTT. This encodes CASSSGLAVNTDTQYF.